This T cell receptor beta chain was found in a study of blood T cells in healthy people across ages. The CDR3 has 14 residues. CDR1 is SEHNR and CDR2 is FQNEAQ in the germline V gene (reference sequence). V shed 5 bases, J shed 8 bases, and the junction held 10 bases outside the gene matches. Alongside a J-beta primer mix, a sample-barcoded 5' primer served in a second PCR lasting roughly 7 to 12 cycles. TCRdb ran MiXCR on the 5' RACE reads and lists one entry per CDR3 protein. The repertoire holds about 1,800,000 distinct CDR3 sequences, with about 30% as singletons. Specimen: blood. This TCR was recovered from a woman aged 25 to 39 in good health. The V call is TRBV7-9, the J call TRBJ1-2; 8 nucleotides match TRBD1. The CDR3 is CASSLTGARGGYTF. DNA of the CDR3: TGTGCCAGCAGCCTGACAGGGGCCCGGGGAGGCTACACCTTC.